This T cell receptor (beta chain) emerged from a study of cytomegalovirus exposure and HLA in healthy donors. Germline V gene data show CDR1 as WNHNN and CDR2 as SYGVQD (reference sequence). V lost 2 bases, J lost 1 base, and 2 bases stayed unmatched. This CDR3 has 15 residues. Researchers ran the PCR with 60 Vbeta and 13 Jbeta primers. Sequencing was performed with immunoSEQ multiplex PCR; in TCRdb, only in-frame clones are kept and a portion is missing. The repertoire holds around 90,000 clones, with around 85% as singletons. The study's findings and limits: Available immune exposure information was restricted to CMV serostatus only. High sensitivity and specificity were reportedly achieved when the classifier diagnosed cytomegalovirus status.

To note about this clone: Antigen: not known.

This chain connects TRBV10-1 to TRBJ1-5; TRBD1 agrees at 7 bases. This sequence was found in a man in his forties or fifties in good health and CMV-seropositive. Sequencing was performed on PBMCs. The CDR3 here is CASSEPGGSNQPQHF. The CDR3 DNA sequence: TGCGCCAGCAGTGAGCCAGGGGGAAGCAATCAGCCCCAGCATTTT.